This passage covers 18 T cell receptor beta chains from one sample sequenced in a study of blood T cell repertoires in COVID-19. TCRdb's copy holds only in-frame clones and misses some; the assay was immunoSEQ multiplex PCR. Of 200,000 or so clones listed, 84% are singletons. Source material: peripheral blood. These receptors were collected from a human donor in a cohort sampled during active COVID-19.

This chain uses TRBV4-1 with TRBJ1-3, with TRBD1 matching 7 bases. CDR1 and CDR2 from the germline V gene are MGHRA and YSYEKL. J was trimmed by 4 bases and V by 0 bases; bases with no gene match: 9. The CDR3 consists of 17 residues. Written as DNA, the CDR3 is TGCGCCAGCAGCCAAGAACAGGGGTTGAGTTTCGGAAACACCATATATTTT. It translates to CASSQEQGLSFGNTIYF.

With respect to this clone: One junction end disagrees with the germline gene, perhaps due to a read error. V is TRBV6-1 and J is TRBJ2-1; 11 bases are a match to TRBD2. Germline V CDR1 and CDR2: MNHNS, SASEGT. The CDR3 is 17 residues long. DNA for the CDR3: TGTGCCAGCAGTAAAGCCGGGACTAGCGGATCCTACAATGAGCAGTTCTTC. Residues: CASSKAGTSGSYNEQFF.

The CDR3: CAWSPGQVTGTGTEAFF. The DNA of the CDR3 is TGTGCCTGGAGTCCGGGACAGGTGACGGGAACGGGCACTGAAGCTTTCTTT. The V and J genes are TRBV30 and TRBJ1-1; 8 nucleotides match TRBD1. CDR3 size: 17 residues. The germline CDR1 and CDR2 sequences are GTSNPN and SVGIG (reference sequence). Trimming removed 2 bases from V and 4 bases from J; junction bases left unmatched: 15.

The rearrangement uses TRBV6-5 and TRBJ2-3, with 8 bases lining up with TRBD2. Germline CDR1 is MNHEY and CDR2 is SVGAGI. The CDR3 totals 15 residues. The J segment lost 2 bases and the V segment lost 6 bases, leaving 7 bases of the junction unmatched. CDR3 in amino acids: CASRGGTRDTDTQYF. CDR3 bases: TGTGCCAGCAGAGGGGGGACTAGAGACACAGATACGCAGTATTTT.

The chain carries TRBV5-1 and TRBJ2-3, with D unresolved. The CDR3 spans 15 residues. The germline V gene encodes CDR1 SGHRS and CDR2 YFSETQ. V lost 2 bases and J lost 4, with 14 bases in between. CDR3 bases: TGCGCCAGCAGCTTCACTGTTTCTCCCCCAGATACGCAGTATTTT. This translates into CASSFTVSPPDTQYF.

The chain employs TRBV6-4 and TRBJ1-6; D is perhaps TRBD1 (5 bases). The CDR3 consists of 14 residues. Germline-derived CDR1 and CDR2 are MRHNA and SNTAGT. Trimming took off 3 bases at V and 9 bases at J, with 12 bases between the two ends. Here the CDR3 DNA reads TGTGCCAGCAGTGAGTCGCAGGGTGTTTCACCCCTCCACTTT. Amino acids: CASSESQGVSPLHF.

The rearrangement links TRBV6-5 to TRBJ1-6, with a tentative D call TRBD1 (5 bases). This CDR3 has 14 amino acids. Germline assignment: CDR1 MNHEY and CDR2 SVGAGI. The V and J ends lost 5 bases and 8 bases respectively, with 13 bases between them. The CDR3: CASSPRGGDSPLHF. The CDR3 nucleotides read TGTGCCAGCAGTCCGCGCGGGGGGGATTCACCCCTCCACTTT.

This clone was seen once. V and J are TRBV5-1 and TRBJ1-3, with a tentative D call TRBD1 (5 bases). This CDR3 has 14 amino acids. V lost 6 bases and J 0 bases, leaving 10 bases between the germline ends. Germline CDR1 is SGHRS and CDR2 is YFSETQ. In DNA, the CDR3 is TGCGCCAGCAAACAGGACTACTCTGGAAACACCATATATTTT. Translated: CASKQDYSGNTIYF. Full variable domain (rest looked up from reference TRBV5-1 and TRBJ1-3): KAGVTQTPRYLIKTRGQQVTLSCSPISGHRSVSWYQQTPGQGLQFLFEYFSETQRNKGNFPGRFSGRQFSNSRSEMNVSTLELGDSALYLCASKQDYSGNTIYFGEGSWLTVV.

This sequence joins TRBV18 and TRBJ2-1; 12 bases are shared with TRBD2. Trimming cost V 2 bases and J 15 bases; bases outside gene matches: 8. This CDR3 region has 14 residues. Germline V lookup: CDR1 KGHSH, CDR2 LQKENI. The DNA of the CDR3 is TGTGCCAGCTCACCAGGGGCTAGCGGGGGGGCCCTGTTCTTC. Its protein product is CASSPGASGGALFF.

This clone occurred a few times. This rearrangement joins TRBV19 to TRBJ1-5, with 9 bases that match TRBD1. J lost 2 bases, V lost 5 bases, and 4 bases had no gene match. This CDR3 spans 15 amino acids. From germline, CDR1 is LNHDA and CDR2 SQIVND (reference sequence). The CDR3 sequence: CASSRRTGGNQPQHF. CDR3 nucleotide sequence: TGTGCCAGTAGTCGCCGGACAGGGGGCAATCAGCCCCAGCATTTT. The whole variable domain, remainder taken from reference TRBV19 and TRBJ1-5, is DGGITQSPKYLFRKEGQNVTLSCEQNLNHDAMYWYRQDPGQGLRLIYYSQIVNDFQKGDIAEGYSVSREKKESFPLTVTSAQKNPTAFYLCASSRRTGGNQPQHFGDGTRLSIL.

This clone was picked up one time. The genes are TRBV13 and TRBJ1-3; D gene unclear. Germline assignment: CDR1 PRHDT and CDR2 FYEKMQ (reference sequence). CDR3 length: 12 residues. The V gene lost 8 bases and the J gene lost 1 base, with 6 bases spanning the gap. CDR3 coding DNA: TGTGCCAGCGCGTCTTCTGGAAACACCATATATTTT. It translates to CASASSGNTIYF.

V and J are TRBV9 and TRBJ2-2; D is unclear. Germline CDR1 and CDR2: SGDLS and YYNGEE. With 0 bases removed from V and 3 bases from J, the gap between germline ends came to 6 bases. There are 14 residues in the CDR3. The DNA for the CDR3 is TGTGCCAGCAGCGTAGAAACTTACACCGGGGAGCTGTTTTTT. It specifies CASSVETYTGELFF.

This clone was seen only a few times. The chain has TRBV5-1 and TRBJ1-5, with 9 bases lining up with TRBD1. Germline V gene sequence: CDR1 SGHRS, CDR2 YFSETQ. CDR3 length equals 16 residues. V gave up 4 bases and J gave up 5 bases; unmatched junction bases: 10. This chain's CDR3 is CASSETPDRGDQPQHF. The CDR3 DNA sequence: TGCGCCAGCAGCGAAACACCGGACAGGGGAGATCAGCCCCAGCATTTT.

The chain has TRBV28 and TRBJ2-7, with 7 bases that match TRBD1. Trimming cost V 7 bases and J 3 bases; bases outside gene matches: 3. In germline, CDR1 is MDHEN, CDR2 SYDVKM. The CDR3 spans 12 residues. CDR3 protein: CASKTGIYEQYF. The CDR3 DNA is TGTGCCAGCAAGACAGGGATCTACGAGCAGTACTTC.

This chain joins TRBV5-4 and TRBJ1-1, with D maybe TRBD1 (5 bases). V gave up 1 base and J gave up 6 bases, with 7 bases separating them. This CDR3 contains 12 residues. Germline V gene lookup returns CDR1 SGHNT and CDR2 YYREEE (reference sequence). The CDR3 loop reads CASSLWGAEAFF. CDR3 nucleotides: TGTGCCAGCAGCTTGTGGGGGGCTGAAGCTTTCTTT.

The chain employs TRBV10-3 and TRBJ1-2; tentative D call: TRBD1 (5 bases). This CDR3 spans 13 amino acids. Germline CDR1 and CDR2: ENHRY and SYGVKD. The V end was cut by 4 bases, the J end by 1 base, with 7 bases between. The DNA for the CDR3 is TGTGCCATCAGTGGACAGTTTAACTATGGCTACACCTTC. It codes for CAISGQFNYGYTF.

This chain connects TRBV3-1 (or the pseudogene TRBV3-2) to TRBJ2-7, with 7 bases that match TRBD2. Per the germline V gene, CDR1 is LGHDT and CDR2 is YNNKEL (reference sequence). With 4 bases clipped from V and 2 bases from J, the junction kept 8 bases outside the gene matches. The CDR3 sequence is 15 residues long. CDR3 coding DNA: TGTGCCAGCAGCCCGAGGACTAGTCGTCCCTACGAGCAGTACTTC. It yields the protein CASSPRTSRPYEQYF.

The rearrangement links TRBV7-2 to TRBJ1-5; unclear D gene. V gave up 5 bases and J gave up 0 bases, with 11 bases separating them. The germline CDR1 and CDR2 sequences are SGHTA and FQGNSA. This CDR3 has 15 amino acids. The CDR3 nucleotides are TGTGCCAGCAGCCTCCCGGGAGATAGCAATCAGCCCCAGCATTTT. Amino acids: CASSLPGDSNQPQHF.